A single sample gave rise to the 22 T cell receptor beta chains below, sequenced in a study of T cell responses to AZD1222 COVID-19 vaccine. Assay used: immunoSEQ multiplex PCR; TCRdb lists only in-frame clones, some missing. In the table there are 150,000 or so clones, approximately 91% of which are singletons. This sample comprised peripheral blood, obtained 28 days after the second AZD1222 dose. These receptors all come from an adult who received the AZD1222 COVID-19 vaccine.

V is TRBV9 and J is TRBJ2-3; D is undetermined. The CDR3 has 15 amino acids. V lost 3 bases and J lost 4, with 15 bases in between. Looked up from germline, CDR1 is SGDLS and CDR2 is YYNGEE. The CDR3 loop is CASSEGWSLSDTQYF. The DNA of the CDR3 is TGTGCCAGCAGCGAAGGATGGTCGTTGTCAGATACGCAGTATTTT. The full variable domain, its missing parts supplied by reference TRBV9 and TRBJ2-3, is DSGVTQTPKHLITATGQRVTLRCSPRSGDLSVYWYQQSLDQGLQFLIQYYNGEERAKGNILERFSAQQFPDLHSELNLSSLELGDSALYFCASSEGWSLSDTQYFGPGTRLTVL.

The gene calls are TRBV10-3 and TRBJ2-2, with 10 bases lining up with TRBD2. Germline trimming cut 4 bases from V and 7 bases from J; bases unmatched to any gene: 9. The CDR3 sequence is 16 residues long. Germline V gives CDR1 ENHRY, CDR2 SYGVKD. The CDR3 DNA follows: TGTGCCATCAGTGGGCCCAGCGGGAGGGCCGACGGGGAGCTGTTTTTT. Its translation is CAISGPSGRADGELFF.

The chain has TRBV5-6 and TRBJ1-2; D is possibly TRBD1 (6 bases). The CDR3 consists of 13 residues. Trimming shortened V by 0 bases and J by 5 bases, and 8 bases separated the two germline ends. The germline V gene has CDR1 SGHDT and CDR2 YYEEEE. The CDR3 reads CASSLGQVYGYTF. The CDR3 region has the DNA TGTGCCAGCAGCTTGGGACAGGTGTATGGCTACACCTTC.

The chain employs TRBV6-2 or TRBV6-3 and TRBJ1-1; D is uncertain. Per germline, CDR1 MNHEY and CDR2 SVGEGT. This CDR3 region has 14 residues. V lost 5 bases, J lost 5 bases, and 15 bases lay in between. Here the CDR3 DNA reads TGTGCCAGCAGTGGAGGTATAAGGGATACTGAAGCTTTCTTT. Residues: CASSGGIRDTEAFF.

CDR3 in amino acids: CASSPTQSNYGYTF. CDR3 nucleotides: TGTGCCAGCAGTCCGACGCAATCTAACTATGGCTACACCTTC. The rearrangement links TRBV7-2 to TRBJ1-2, with no clear D. Germline-derived CDR1 and CDR2 are SGHTA and FQGNSA. V lost 6 bases and J 0 bases, leaving 11 bases between the germline ends. The length of the CDR3 is 14 residues.

This clone was picked up one time. This sequence joins TRBV28 and TRBJ1-2; no reliable D call. V was trimmed by 6 bases and J by 4 bases, leaving 15 bases between them. In germline, CDR1 is MDHEN, CDR2 SYDVKM. The CDR3 is 14 amino acids. CDR3 residues: CASRTPGGGYGYTF. The CDR3 DNA reads as TGTGCCAGCAGAACCCCGGGCGGCGGCTATGGCTACACCTTC.

V usage is TRBV5-6 and J usage is TRBJ2-7; 7 nucleotides match TRBD2. The CDR3 has 16 amino acids. CDR1 and CDR2 from the germline V gene are SGHDT and YYEEEE. Losses at the gene ends were 4 bases for V and 2 bases for J; bases not matched to a gene: 12. The CDR3 loop is CASSRMAAAGAYEQYF. For the CDR3, the DNA is TGTGCCAGCAGCCGAATGGCGGCGGCGGGAGCCTACGAGCAGTACTTC.

J is TRBJ2-1 and V is TRBV11-2; D is uncertain. Looked up from germline, CDR1 is SGHAT and CDR2 is FQNNGV. The V end lost 5 bases, the J end lost 3 bases, and 5 bases lay between the germline ends. This CDR3 contains 12 residues. In DNA form, the CDR3 reads TGTGCCAGCAGCCATTTCTACAATGAGCAGTTCTTC. As protein: CASSHFYNEQFF.

J is TRBJ1-2 and V is TRBV5-4, with D perhaps matching TRBD1 (5 bases). Germline-derived CDR1 and CDR2 are SGHNT and YYREEE (reference sequence). This CDR3 spans 14 amino acids. V was shortened by 2 bases and J by 5 bases, with 13 bases between the two germline ends. CDR3 nucleotides: TGTGCCAGCAGCTTCTATGGGGGTGGGTATGGCTACACCTTC. Encoded protein: CASSFYGGGYGYTF.

This chain joins TRBV10-3 and TRBJ2-1; 11 bases are shared with TRBD2. In germline, CDR1 is ENHRY, CDR2 SYGVKD. J lost 7 bases, V lost 2 bases, and 7 bases had no gene match. There are 16 residues in the CDR3. The CDR3 region is CAISEALAGGLNEQFF. In DNA, the CDR3 is TGTGCCATCAGTGAGGCCCTAGCGGGAGGCTTAAATGAGCAGTTCTTC.

The chain joins TRBV9 to TRBJ2-1; a weak D match, TRBD2 (5 bases). Trimming stripped 0 bases from V and 9 bases from J, with 7 bases between. Per germline, CDR1 SGDLS and CDR2 YYNGEE. CDR3 length: 12 residues. The CDR3 DNA reads as TGTGCCAGCAGCGTAGAGAGGGCTGAGCAGTTCTTC. As protein: CASSVERAEQFF.

In this sample, this clone turned up once. The chain links TRBV2 to TRBJ2-5, with D hard to call. Trimming took off 2 bases at V and 9 bases at J, with 1 base between the two ends. The CDR3 is 9 amino acids. Germline V CDR1 and CDR2: SNHLY, FYNNEI. This chain's CDR3 is CASSEPQYF. The CDR3 bases are TGTGCCAGCAGTGAACCCCAGTACTTC.

V usage is TRBV27 and J usage is TRBJ1-1, with TRBD1 matching over 8 bases. Germline CDR1 is MNHEY and CDR2 is SMNVEV (reference sequence). The CDR3 is 14 amino acids. V was pared by 0 bases and J by 7 bases, with 4 bases of the junction left unmatched. The CDR3 DNA is TGTGCCAGCAGTTTATCGGACAGGGTCAGTGAAGCTTTCTTT. This gives the protein CASSLSDRVSEAFF.

V gene TRBV28 combines with J gene TRBJ1-5, with D perhaps TRBD1 (5 bases). Trimming left V 7 bases short and J 4 bases short, with 23 bases between. The CDR3 extends over 17 amino acids. The germline V gene encodes CDR1 MDHEN and CDR2 SYDVKM. This chain's CDR3 is CASTNTEGTPGNQPQHF. The DNA of the CDR3 is TGTGCCAGCACCAATACCGAGGGGACCCCGGGGAATCAGCCCCAGCATTTT.

This rearrangement joins TRBV6-5 to TRBJ2-1, with D possibly TRBD2 on 6 matching bases. Germline V lookup: CDR1 MNHEY, CDR2 SVGAGI. The CDR3 spans 15 residues. The germline V and J ends were trimmed by 6 bases and 4 bases, with 16 bases remaining between them. The CDR3 DNA reads TGTGCCAGCAGCCCACTAGCAGCAGTTTACAATGAGCAGTTCTTC. It encodes CASSPLAAVYNEQFF.

This clone was counted only a few times. The rearrangement links TRBV19 to TRBJ2-3; D not resolved. The CDR3 covers 14 residues. V was cut by 3 bases and J by 4 bases, with 11 bases left in between. Germline V gene data show CDR1 as LNHDA and CDR2 as SQIVND (reference sequence). CDR3 nucleotides: TGTGCCAGTAGTATTATAGTGGGTGCAGATACGCAGTATTTT. Amino acids: CASSIIVGADTQYF.

The chain employs TRBV7-3 and TRBJ2-1, with unresolved D. V was pared by 5 bases and J by 6 bases, with 14 bases between. Germline V gene sequence: CDR1 SGHTA, CDR2 FQGTGA. The CDR3 has 14 amino acids. The CDR3 spells CASSPTPALNEQFF. The DNA of the CDR3 is TGTGCCAGCAGCCCCACCCCAGCTCTCAATGAGCAGTTCTTC.

The rearrangement uses TRBV19 and TRBJ1-2; D is possibly TRBD1 (5 bases). The CDR3 is 17 amino acids. Trimming removed 6 bases from V and 6 bases from J, with 26 bases in between. Per germline, CDR1 LNHDA and CDR2 SQIVND (reference sequence). CDR3 sequence: CASSDYGGVPTMDGYTF. CDR3 DNA: TGTGCCAGTAGCGACTATGGGGGGGTACCAACTATGGATGGCTACACCTTC.

This clone was seen a single time. This chain uses TRBV19 with TRBJ1-5, with D hard to call. Germline V gene data show CDR1 as LNHDA and CDR2 as SQIVND (reference sequence). The CDR3 covers 14 residues. Trimming took 4 bases from V and 5 from J, leaving 12 bases between them. CDR3 in DNA: TGTGCCAGTAGTAGAGAAGGTGGGGATCAGCCCCAGCATTTT. This gives the protein CASSREGGDQPQHF.

V is TRBV21-1 and J is TRBJ2-7; the DNA was not used to check the table's D call, TRBD1. TRBV21-1 is flagged as a pseudogene. The CDR3 is 14 residues long. The CDR3: CASSKGGPPYEQYF. In DNA form, the CDR3 reads TGTGCCAGCAGCAAAGGGGGGCCTCCCTACGAGCAGTACTTC.

V is TRBV6-5 and J is TRBJ2-7, with TRBD2 as a possible D gene (5 bases). Germline V gene sequence: CDR1 MNHEY, CDR2 SVGAGI. The CDR3 runs 14 residues. Trimming pared 8 bases from V and 1 base from J, leaving 15 bases between. CDR3 in DNA: TGTGCCAGCTTGACCCCTGGACTTTCCTACGAGCAGTACTTC. Translating it yields CASLTPGLSYEQYF.

The chain joins TRBV19 to TRBJ1-2; maybe TRBD1 (5 bases). V lost 5 bases, J lost 0 bases, and 19 bases lay in between. Germline V gene lookup returns CDR1 LNHDA and CDR2 SQIVND (reference sequence). This CDR3 has 17 residues. CDR3 bases: TGTGCCAGTAGTTCCGACAGACGGTCCTACGCTAACTATGGCTACACCTTC. This translates into CASSSDRRSYANYGYTF. The full variable domain, its missing parts supplied by reference TRBV19 and TRBJ1-2, is DGGITQSPKYLFRKEGQNVTLSCEQNLNHDAMYWYRQDPGQGLRLIYYSQIVNDFQKGDIAEGYSVSREKKESFPLTVTSAQKNPTAFYLCASSSDRRSYANYGYTFGSGTRLTVV.